This T cell receptor beta chain was identified in a study of T cells in Graves' hyperthyroidism and ophthalmopathy. Study results and caveats: A 13 V-J signature model discriminated ophthalmopathy versus stable hyperthyroidism.

Hyperthyroidism, newly diagnosed and lasting under 2 months, affected patients aged 18 to 65. Turning to this clonotype: Antigen: not known.

TCR beta CDR3 sequences were amplified from RNA transcripts. The HTBI primer set served for first-round RT-PCR of the TCR CDR3. TCRdb re-called the multiplex PCR reads through MiXCR, storing one row per CDR3 protein. The sample lists approximately 46,000 distinct CDR3 sequences, 49% occurring once. The source of this sequence is a woman between 45 and 60 years old with Graves' hyperthyroidism. The sequenced material came from peripheral blood or thyroid tissue (not recorded which).

This CDR3 is CSARDPRDTQETQYF. The DNA of the CDR3 is TGCAGTGCTAGAGACCCCCGGGACACACAAGAGACCCAGTACTTC. The chain is built from TRBV20-1 and TRBJ2-5; maybe TRBD1 (6 bases). Germline-derived CDR1 and CDR2 are DFQATT and SNEGSKA (reference sequence). The CDR3 spans 15 residues. V was clipped by 0 bases and J by 2 bases, with 13 bases between them.